The 27 T cell receptor beta chains in this list originate from one sample, sequenced in a study of circulating CD8 cells and anti-PD-1 response in melanoma. From live CD3+CD8+TCRalphabeta+ cells, four PD-1 and/or TIGIT subsets were sorted. Using 15 ng of total RNA, TCR libraries were made with the QIAseq Immune Repertoire TCR panel. TCRdb re-called the reads with MiXCR, one entry per CDR3 protein. The sample includes fewer than 550 distinct CDR3 sequences, 10% of them seen just once. This material consisted of CD8+ T cells from PBMCs, taken at baseline or after one month of anti-PD-1 therapy (not recorded which). These receptor sequences come from a human donor with melanoma.

This clonotype is medium-sized within its sample. The rearrangement links TRBV28 to TRBJ2-7; D unresolved. The germline gives CDR1 MDHEN, CDR2 SYDVKM. V lost 2 bases, J lost 3 bases, and 8 bases lay in between. CDR3 length: 13 residues. CDR3 loop: CASSLDTDYEQYF. The DNA of the CDR3 is TGTGCCAGCAGTTTAGACACTGACTACGAGCAGTACTTC.

About this clonotype itself: This may arise from a read error, as a much more abundant clone is one base away. The chain combines TRBV28 with TRBJ2-7, with D perhaps given as TRBD1 or TRBD2 (5 bases each). The CDR3 contains 14 residues. V lost 4 bases and J 2 bases, leaving 12 bases between the germline ends. CDR1 is MDHEN and CDR2 is SYDVKM in the germline V gene. CDR3 sequence reads: CASSSKRGAYEQYF. The CDR3 DNA reads as TGTGCCAGCAGTTCTAAGCGAGGGGCCTACGAGCAGTACTTC.

This clonotype was recorded a few times. It may be a read error: a sequence one base away is much more abundant. J is TRBJ1-4 and V is TRBV29-1, with D perhaps matching TRBD1 (6 bases). Germline CDR1 is SQVTM and CDR2 is ANQGSEA. The CDR3 contains 14 residues. Trimming shortened V by 4 bases and J by 5 bases, and 14 bases separated the two germline ends. This chain's CDR3 is CSVVPGGFNEKLFF. DNA for the CDR3: TGCAGCGTTGTCCCCGGGGGCTTCAATGAAAAACTGTTTTTT. Full variable domain (remainder filled in from reference TRBV29-1 and TRBJ1-4): SAVISQKPSRDICQRGTSLTIQCQVDSQVTMMFWYRQQPGQSLTLIATANQGSEATYESGFVIDKFPISRPNLTFSTLTVSNMSPEDSSIYLCSVVPGGFNEKLFFGSGTQLSVL.

This clonotype is large by share. This sequence joins TRBV5-4 and TRBJ2-1, with D tentatively TRBD1 or TRBD2 (5 bases each). The length of the CDR3 is 15 residues. Germline V CDR1 and CDR2: SGHNT, YYREEE (reference sequence). V shed 2 bases and J shed 5 bases, with 14 bases lying between them. For the CDR3, the DNA is TGTGCCAGCAGCTTTGTCAGGGAGAGCGACAATGAGCAGTTCTTC. Translated, it gives CASSFVRESDNEQFF. Using reference TRBV5-4 and TRBJ2-1 for the parts outside the CDR3, the full variable domain is ETGVTQSPTHLIKTRGQQVTLRCSSQSGHNTVSWYQQALGQGPQFIFQYYREEENGRGNFPPRFSGLQFPNYSSELNVNALELDDSALYLCASSFVRESDNEQFFGPGTRLTVL.

By sample fraction, this clonotype is medium-sized. The V call is TRBV25-1, the J call TRBJ2-1, with TRBD1 matching 10 bases. CDR3 length: 15 residues. Germline V gene lookup returns CDR1 MGHDK and CDR2 SYGVNS. V lost 5 bases and J lost 3; bases outside the gene matches: 4. The CDR3 is CASSSGTGVYNEQFF. The CDR3 DNA reads TGTGCCAGCAGTTCCGGGACAGGGGTCTACAATGAGCAGTTCTTC.

This clonotype is labeled as large. The chain has TRBV19 and TRBJ2-7; D is unclear. The CDR3 totals 15 residues. Trimming stripped 2 bases from V and 3 bases from J, with 14 bases between. Germline V gene lookup returns CDR1 LNHDA and CDR2 SQIVND (reference sequence). CDR3 sequence (DNA): TGTGCCAGTAGTATACATTTCCAAGCCGGCTACGAGCAGTACTTC. This sequence encodes CASSIHFQAGYEQYF.

By share, this clonotype ranks as large. The V gene is TRBV7-2, the J gene TRBJ2-1; 10 bases line up with TRBD1. Germline V gene lookup returns CDR1 SGHTA and CDR2 FQGNSA. The CDR3 is 16 amino acids. V was pared by 7 bases and J by 6 bases, with 12 bases of the junction left unmatched. The CDR3: CASNLGQGVPSNEQFF. The CDR3 bases are TGTGCCAGCAACCTCGGACAGGGGGTGCCCTCCAATGAGCAGTTCTTC.

This clonotype rates as large. V usage is TRBV7-2 and J usage is TRBJ2-1; unclear D gene. Trimming stripped 3 bases from V and 10 bases from J, with 10 bases between. CDR1 is SGHTA and CDR2 is FQGNSA in the germline V gene. CDR3 size: 12 residues. CDR3 coding DNA: TGTGCCAGCAGCTTCGACAACCTCGAGCAGTTCTTC. The encoded protein is CASSFDNLEQFF.

This clonotype ranks as large. The chain couples TRBV4-1 to TRBJ2-2, with no clear D. The V end lost 1 base, the J end lost 4 bases, and 19 bases lay between the germline ends. The germline V gene has CDR1 MGHRA and CDR2 YSYEKL. CDR3 size: 18 residues. CDR3 protein: CASSQAPISPGATGELFF. CDR3 bases: TGCGCCAGCAGCCAAGCGCCAATCAGTCCGGGCGCCACCGGGGAGCTGTTTTTT.

This clonotype is judged medium-sized. The chain employs TRBV5-6 and TRBJ2-5; the D is unclear. Trimming cost V 0 bases and J 0 bases, with 9 bases left between them. The CDR3 spans 15 residues. CDR1 is SGHDT and CDR2 is YYEEEE in the germline V gene. The CDR3 nucleotides read TGTGCCAGCAGCTTGGAGGGCCCCGACCAAGAGACCCAGTACTTC. It encodes CASSLEGPDQETQYF.

The sample holds one count of this clonotype. With only one base between it and a far larger clone, this is likely a read error. The chain carries TRBV18 and TRBJ2-5, with a tentative D call TRBD1 (6 bases). The J call is doubtful: the DNA matches TRBJ2-1 better. Per the germline V gene, CDR1 is KGHSH and CDR2 is LQKENI. The CDR3 contains 14 residues. The CDR3 loop reads CASSPTGYYNGQFF. The CDR3 nucleotides read TGTGCCAGCTCACCAACAGGGTACTACAATGGGCAGTTCTTC.

This clonotype rates as medium-sized. V usage is TRBV19 and J usage is TRBJ2-1, with D tentatively TRBD2 (6 bases). The CDR3 totals 14 residues. Germline V gives CDR1 LNHDA, CDR2 SQIVND (reference sequence). V lost 3 bases, J lost 1 base, and 7 bases lay in between. DNA of the CDR3: TGTGCCAGTAGTATGGGGGGATCCTACAATGAGCAGTTCTTC. It codes for CASSMGGSYNEQFF.

In this sample, this clonotype is medium-sized. The V and J genes are TRBV3-1 and TRBJ2-1; D could derive from TRBD1 or TRBD2 (5 bases each). The V gene's germline CDR1 is LGHDT and CDR2 YNNKEL (reference sequence). The germline V and J ends were trimmed by 0 bases and 5 bases, with 11 bases remaining between them. The CDR3 spans 15 residues. The CDR3 loop reads CASSQDHGADNEQFF. The CDR3 DNA follows: TGTGCCAGCAGCCAAGATCACGGGGCGGACAATGAGCAGTTCTTC.

Relative to its sample, this clonotype is medium-sized. The chain is built from TRBV7-2 and TRBJ1-5, with D perhaps matching TRBD1 (6 bases). This CDR3 has 14 residues. Germline V gene sequence: CDR1 SGHTA, CDR2 FQGNSA. V was clipped by 4 bases and J by 1 base, with 8 bases between them. For the CDR3, the DNA is TGTGCCAGCAGCTCCAGGGGAAGCAATCAGCCCCAGCATTTT. Residues: CASSSRGSNQPQHF.

This clonotype rates as large (0.1 to 1%). The chain is built from TRBV24-1 and TRBJ2-1; 8 nucleotides align to TRBD2. The CDR3 sequence is 14 residues long. CDR1 and CDR2 (germline): KGHDR, SFDVKD. Trimming at V came to 5 bases and at J to 4 bases, leaving 3 bases not matched to a gene. The CDR3 loop reads CATSGVAGYNEQFF. The CDR3 nucleotides read TGTGCCACCAGTGGAGTAGCGGGATACAATGAGCAGTTCTTC.

This clonotype is large by share. The chain employs TRBV18 and TRBJ2-7; maybe TRBD2 (6 bases). Per germline, CDR1 KGHSH and CDR2 LQKENI. V lost 3 bases and J lost 4, with 16 bases in between. The CDR3 sequence is 15 residues long. CDR3 DNA: TGTGCCAGCTCACCGTCGGGGGAGTTTCGGTACGAGCAGTACTTC. It encodes CASSPSGEFRYEQYF.

This clonotype is medium-sized within its sample. V usage is TRBV20-1 and J usage is TRBJ2-1; D call uncertain. V was clipped by 1 base and J by 6 bases, with 10 bases between them. This CDR3 spans 13 amino acids. Germline assignment: CDR1 DFQATT and CDR2 SNEGSKA (reference sequence). Here the CDR3 reads CSARVSAPNEQFF. For the CDR3, the DNA is TGCAGTGCTAGAGTCTCAGCGCCCAATGAGCAGTTCTTC.

This clonotype came up a few times. A much larger clone lies one base from this, so it may be a read error. This chain connects TRBV11-2 to TRBJ2-1; 13 bases are a match to TRBD2. The CDR3 is made up of 16 amino acids. Germline CDR1 and CDR2: SGHAT and FQNNGV. CDR3 nucleotides: TGTGCCAGAACCGGGACTAGCGGGGAATGGGACAATGTGCAGTTCTTC. It is translated as CARTGTSGEWDNVQFF.

With regard to this clonotype: The conserved closing phenylalanine or tryptophan is absent in this CDR3, likely reflecting a read error. The rearrangement links TRBV27 to TRBJ2-2, with no clear D. Germline lookup yields CDR1 MNHEY and CDR2 SMNVEV (reference sequence). The CDR3 runs to 15 residues. V was cut by 2 bases and J by 2 bases, with 9 bases left in between. The CDR3: CASSLVAVNTGELFS. CDR3 DNA sequence: TGTGCCAGCAGTTTAGTCGCAGTCAACACCGGGGAGCTGTTTTCT.

This clonotype has a single count. This rearrangement joins TRBV27 to TRBJ2-1; D perhaps matches TRBD1 (5 bases). Germline V gene lookup returns CDR1 MNHEY and CDR2 SMNVEV (reference sequence). The CDR3 extends over 12 amino acids. V was pared by 5 bases and J by 6 bases, with 8 bases between. CDR3: CASSRDSNEQFF. The CDR3 DNA reads as TGTGCCAGCAGTCGTGACAGCAATGAGCAGTTCTTC.

By share, this clonotype counts as large. The genes are TRBV7-2 and TRBJ2-3; TRBD2 aligns across 7 bases. Trimming cost V 2 bases and J 4 bases; bases outside gene matches: 6. Germline-derived CDR1 and CDR2 are SGHTA and FQGNSA. This CDR3 has 15 residues. CDR3 sequence (DNA): TGTGCCAGCAGCTTATTGGGGGGGGTGCCAGATACGCAGTATTTT. Translating gives CASSLLGGVPDTQYF.

This clonotype is medium-sized within its sample. The gene calls are TRBV20-1 and TRBJ2-7; D is undetermined. Germline CDR1 reads DFQATT; CDR2 reads SNEGSKA (reference sequence). The CDR3 sequence is 13 residues long. Trimming cost V 0 bases and J 6 bases, with 12 bases left between them. CDR3 region: CSARESGLGEQYF. The DNA of the CDR3 is TGCAGTGCTAGAGAGTCAGGCCTTGGCGAGCAGTACTTC.

This clonotype is termed large. The V call is TRBV7-6, the J call TRBJ2-3; D tentatively fits TRBD1 or TRBD2 (6 bases each). V was cut by 5 bases and J by 2 bases, with 20 bases left in between. Germline CDR1 reads SGHVS; CDR2 reads FNYEAQ. The CDR3 runs to 17 residues. CDR3: CASSPFLGGILTDTQYF. The CDR3 coding sequence is TGTGCCAGCAGCCCCTTCCTCGGGGGCATACTCACAGATACGCAGTATTTT.

By share, this clonotype counts as large. This chain joins TRBV19 and TRBJ2-7; 7 nucleotides match TRBD1. V gave up 5 bases and J gave up 7 bases; unmatched junction bases: 11. Germline V gene lookup returns CDR1 LNHDA and CDR2 SQIVND (reference sequence). The CDR3 consists of 14 residues. CDR3 region: CASSQATGPWEQYF. CDR3 DNA sequence: TGTGCCAGTAGTCAAGCGACAGGGCCGTGGGAGCAGTACTTC.

This clonotype is medium-sized by share. The V gene is TRBV19, the J gene TRBJ2-1; a weak D match, TRBD1 (6 bases). Trimming took off 6 bases at V and 5 bases at J, with 14 bases between the two ends. The CDR3 loop spans 14 amino acids. Germline CDR1 LNHDA, CDR2 SQIVND (reference sequence). The CDR3 DNA sequence: TGTGCCAGTAGGAGGGGACACTTAGACAATGAGCAGTTCTTC. Translated, it gives CASRRGHLDNEQFF.

By sample share, this clonotype is medium-sized. The chain joins TRBV19 to TRBJ1-1; 11 positions match TRBD1. This CDR3 is 16 amino acids long. Germline assignment: CDR1 LNHDA and CDR2 SQIVND (reference sequence). The V gene end was trimmed by 0 bases and the J gene end by 5 bases; junction bases not matched to a gene: 5. CDR3 amino acids: CASSIDRDRGSTEAFF. The CDR3 nucleotides are TGTGCCAGTAGTATAGATCGGGACAGGGGGAGTACTGAAGCTTTCTTT.

Within the sample, this clonotype is large. The chain has TRBV2 and TRBJ1-1, with D possibly being TRBD1 (5 bases). Trimming cost V 3 bases and J 5 bases, with 13 bases left between them. The CDR3 totals 14 residues. Germline values: CDR1 SNHLY, CDR2 FYNNEI. The CDR3 nucleotides read TGTGCCAGCAGTGAGGCAGGGCATGGTACTGAAGCTTTCTTT. It specifies CASSEAGHGTEAFF.